Reported below is one TCR beta chain. Germline-derived CDR1 and CDR2 are DFQATT and SNEGSKA (reference sequence). The CDR3 is 14 residues long. V gave up 3 bases and J gave up 3 bases; unmatched junction bases: 7. These data are taken from a study of T cell responses to AZD1222 COVID-19 vaccine. Second doses that came at about 4 or about 12 weeks were put together. Clones were read by immunoSEQ multiplex PCR, and TCRdb kept only the in-frame ones, dropping some. The repertoire holds 140,000 or so clones, with around 90% as singletons. The clonotype originates from an adult who received the AZD1222 COVID-19 vaccine. This chain uses TRBV20-1 with TRBJ2-7, with 8 bases aligning to TRBD2. Sequencing used peripheral blood, obtained 28 days after the second AZD1222 dose. The CDR3 loop reads CSASPAGASYEQYF. The CDR3 DNA sequence: TGCAGTGCTAGTCCAGCGGGAGCCAGCTACGAGCAGTACTTC.